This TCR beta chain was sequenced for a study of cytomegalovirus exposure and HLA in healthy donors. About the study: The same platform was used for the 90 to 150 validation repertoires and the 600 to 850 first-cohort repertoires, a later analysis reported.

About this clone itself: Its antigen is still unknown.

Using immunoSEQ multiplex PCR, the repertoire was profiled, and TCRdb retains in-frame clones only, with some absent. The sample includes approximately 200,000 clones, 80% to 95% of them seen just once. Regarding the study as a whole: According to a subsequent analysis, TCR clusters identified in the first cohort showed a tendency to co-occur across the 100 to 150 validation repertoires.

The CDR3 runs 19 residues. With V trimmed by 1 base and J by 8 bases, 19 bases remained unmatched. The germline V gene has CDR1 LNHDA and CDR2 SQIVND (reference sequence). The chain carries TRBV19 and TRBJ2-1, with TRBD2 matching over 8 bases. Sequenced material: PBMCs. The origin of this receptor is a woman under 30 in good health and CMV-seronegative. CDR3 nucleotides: TGTGCCAGTAGTATAGGGTCAGCGGGGGTAACGCGCGGCGGCTATGAGCAGTTCTTC. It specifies CASSIGSAGVTRGGYEQFF. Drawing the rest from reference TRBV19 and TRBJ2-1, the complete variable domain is DGGITQSPKYLFRKEGQNVTLSCEQNLNHDAMYWYRQDPGQGLRLIYYSQIVNDFQKGDIAEGYSVSREKKESFPLTVTSAQKNPTAFYLCASSIGSAGVTRGGYEQFFGPGTRLTVL.